There are many counts of the clone carrying this T cell receptor (beta chain). Each person with ophthalmopathy scored at least 3 on the Clinical Activity Score, reached NOSPECS grade 4 or higher, and had been ill under 3 months. Exclusion of patients followed from uncontrolled infection, other autoimmune disease, pregnancy or lactation. Each diagnosis drew on symptoms, thyroxine, TRAb, thyroid ultrasound and orbital computed tomography findings. This entry belongs to a study of T cells in Graves' hyperthyroidism and ophthalmopathy. Study-wide context: The authors collected peripheral blood at initial diagnosis, before any treatment.

The CDR3 runs 15 residues. The germline V gene encodes CDR1 MNHNS and CDR2 SASEGT. The J segment lost 2 bases and the V segment lost 4 bases, leaving 8 bases of the junction unmatched. Amplification yielded TCR beta CDR3 regions, with RNA transcripts as the source. HTBI primers were used for first-round RT-PCR of the TCR CDR3. One entry per CDR3 protein results from TCRdb running MiXCR on the multiplex PCR reads. This sample has about 330,000 distinct CDR3 sequences, with about 13% found just once. The rearrangement uses TRBV6-1 and TRBJ2-7, with 7 positions matching TRBD1. What was sequenced was blood. This TCR came from a woman aged 40 to 50 with Graves' ophthalmopathy. The chain's CDR3 is CASSGRGPATYEQYF. For the CDR3, the DNA is TGTGCCAGCAGTGGTAGGGGGCCTGCTACCTACGAGCAGTACTTC.